Following are 19 T cell receptor beta chains from one sample sequenced in a study of blood T cells in healthy people across ages (dated by TCRdb to the mid-2010s). The library was generated by 5' RACE. The sequencing machine was an Illumina HiSeq 2500. A second about 6 to 11 cycle PCR used a sample-barcoded 5' primer and a J-beta primer mix. TCRdb took the public reads, trimmed them with fastp at Q25, ran MiXCR for clone calling and kept in-frame beta chains. Each entry is one CDR3 protein sequence, shown with its most common DNA and genes. Counted in this sample were around 780,000 distinct CDR3 sequences; roughly 24% of them appeared once. 3% of the sample comes from the top ten. This sample was shared with a second study, whose subject was T cells of mothers and their children.

The source material was blood. These receptor sequences come from a boy aged 5-17 years in good health.

The J gene is TRBJ1-5, the V gene TRBV4-1; 7 nucleotides line up with TRBD1. Trimming removed 4 bases from V and 4 bases from J; junction bases left unmatched: 4. CDR3 size: 14 residues. Germline V lookup: CDR1 MGHRA, CDR2 YSYEKL. DNA of the CDR3: TGCGCCAGCAGCCCCACAGGGGTGAATCAGCCCCAGCATTTT. It specifies CASSPTGVNQPQHF.

This CDR3 is CASSDQAGGPRNEQFF. The CDR3 DNA follows: TGTGCCAGCAGCGACCAAGCGGGGGGGCCCCGGAATGAGCAGTTCTTC. The rearrangement uses TRBV5-4 and TRBJ2-1; 10 bases are shared with TRBD2. In germline, CDR1 is SGHNT, CDR2 YYREEE (reference sequence). V trimming: 4 bases; J trimming: 7 bases; junction bases outside the gene matches: 11. The CDR3 spans 16 residues. The complete variable domain, with remaining parts taken from reference TRBV5-4 and TRBJ2-1, reads ETGVTQSPTHLIKTRGQQVTLRCSSQSGHNTVSWYQQALGQGPQFIFQYYREEENGRGNFPPRFSGLQFPNYSSELNVNALELDDSALYLCASSDQAGGPRNEQFFGPGTRLTVL.

The genes are TRBV12-3 or TRBV12-4 and TRBJ2-1; TRBD2 matches at 11 bases. Near its end, the DNA agrees better with TRBJ2-5, so the J call may be wrong. The CDR3 runs to 15 residues. The CDR3, as DNA: TGTGCCAGCAGCCTACTTAGCGGGGGGGCGGAGACCCAGTACTTC. Protein sequence: CASSLLSGGAETQYF.

There are a few counts of this clonotype. The rearrangement joins TRBV20-1 to TRBJ1-1; the match to TRBD1 covers 10 bases. The V gene's germline CDR1 is DFQATT and CDR2 SNEGSKA (reference sequence). The CDR3 sequence is 16 residues long. V was clipped by 1 base and J by 5 bases; unmatched bases: 10. CDR3 residues: CSARADRGTSWTEAFF. As DNA, the CDR3 is TGCAGTGCTAGAGCGGACAGGGGGACGAGCTGGACTGAAGCTTTCTTT.

This clonotype was seen repeatedly, ten times or more. This sequence joins TRBV4-2 and TRBJ2-1; 11 nucleotides align to TRBD2. The CDR3 runs 18 residues. The junction had 13 bases not matched to a gene; V was cut back by 6 bases and J by 3 bases. The germline CDR1 and CDR2 sequences are LGHNA and YNFKEQ. The CDR3 DNA reads as TGTGCCAGCAGTCTGCTAGCGGGGGGATTGGTGGTCTACAATGAGCAGTTCTTC. As protein: CASSLLAGGLVVYNEQFF.

The rearrangement links TRBV7-9 to TRBJ2-7, with 8 bases aligning to TRBD1. The CDR3 is 16 amino acids. Germline loops: CDR1 SEHNR, CDR2 FQNEAQ (reference sequence). The ends lost 5 bases at V and 2 bases at J; junction bases unmatched: 11. CDR3 nucleotide sequence: TGTGCCAGCAGCCCACCTCGGACAGGGAGGACCTACGAGCAGTACTTC. This codes for CASSPPRTGRTYEQYF. Drawing the rest from reference TRBV7-9 and TRBJ2-7, the complete variable domain is DTGVSQNPRHKITKRGQNVTFRCDPISEHNRLYWYRQTLGQGPEFLTYFQNEAQLEKSRLLSDRFSAERPKGSFSTLEIQRTEQGDSAMYLCASSPPRTGRTYEQYFGPGTRLTVT.

This clonotype was observed a few times. The gene calls are TRBV7-8 and TRBJ1-2, with D unclear. CDR1 is SGHVS and CDR2 is FQNEAQ in the germline V gene. This CDR3 spans 14 amino acids. V was cut by 0 bases and J by 4 bases, with 9 bases left in between. The CDR3 protein is CASSLADPSYGYTF. The CDR3 DNA sequence: TGTGCCAGCAGCTTAGCGGATCCTTCCTATGGCTACACCTTC.

Only a few counts were recorded for this clonotype. CDR3 in DNA: TGCGCCAGCAGCCAAGAGGGCAGGGAAAAACTAGATACGCAGTATTTT. Translating gives CASSQEGREKLDTQYF. The chain carries TRBV4-1 and TRBJ2-3; D might be TRBD1 (5 bases). V was trimmed by 0 bases and J by 5 bases, leaving 15 bases between them. The germline gives CDR1 MGHRA, CDR2 YSYEKL. The CDR3 extends over 16 amino acids.

This clonotype was detected a few times. The V call is TRBV7-6, the J call TRBJ2-1; perhaps TRBD2 as D (6 bases). The J call may be mistaken, given a closer DNA end match to TRBJ2-7. This CDR3 is 15 amino acids long. Germline assignment: CDR1 SGHVS and CDR2 FNYEAQ. CDR3 protein: CASSLFAGTTREQYF. In DNA form, the CDR3 reads TGTGCCAGCAGCTTATTCGCGGGAACGACGCGTGAGCAGTACTTC.

The chain joins TRBV5-1 to TRBJ1-2; D is undetermined. Deletions cut 0 bases from V and 5 bases from J, with 14 bases between. This CDR3 region has 15 residues. Germline CDR1 reads SGHRS; CDR2 reads YFSETQ. In DNA form, the CDR3 reads TGCGCCAGCAGCTTGGAGGCCGCGACATTTTATGGCTACACCTTC. This codes for CASSLEAATFYGYTF. The full variable domain, with the rest looked up from reference TRBV5-1 and TRBJ1-2, is KAGVTQTPRYLIKTRGQQVTLSCSPISGHRSVSWYQQTPGQGLQFLFEYFSETQRNKGNFPGRFSGRQFSNSRSEMNVSTLELGDSALYLCASSLEAATFYGYTFGSGTRLTVV.

The chain joins TRBV6-5 to TRBJ2-1; maybe TRBD1 (5 bases). The DNA matches TRBJ2-7 better at its end, which makes the J call doubtful. CDR1 MNHEY and CDR2 SVGAGI come from the germline V gene. This CDR3 is 15 amino acids long. This CDR3 reads CASSSPTAGNYEQYF. In DNA form, the CDR3 reads TGTGCCAGCAGCTCCCCTACCGCAGGGAACTACGAGCAGTACTTC.

This clonotype was seen more than once but under ten times. The CDR3 DNA reads as TGTGCCAGCAGCCAAGAACCCCAGCGGGGGATCCAAGAGACCCAGTACTTC. This encodes CASSQEPQRGIQETQYF. V and J are TRBV4-2 and TRBJ2-5, with 8 bases that match TRBD2. V lost 0 bases and J lost 1; bases outside the gene matches: 7. The CDR3 length is 17 residues. Germline values: CDR1 LGHNA, CDR2 YNFKEQ.

This clonotype appeared a few times. V usage is TRBV27 and J usage is TRBJ2-1; D might be TRBD1 (6 bases). Germline-derived CDR1 and CDR2 are MNHEY and SMNVEV (reference sequence). The CDR3 spans 16 residues. Trimming pared 5 bases from V and 0 bases from J, leaving 14 bases between. CDR3 loop: CASSPTGKSSYNEQFF. CDR3 in DNA: TGTGCCAGCAGTCCAACAGGGAAATCCTCCTACAATGAGCAGTTCTTC.

This clonotype was seen a few times. J is TRBJ2-1 and V is TRBV24-1, with a possible D match to TRBD1 (6 bases). V lost 4 bases to trimming and J lost 6 bases, with 18 bases between them. This CDR3 spans 16 amino acids. Germline V CDR1 and CDR2: KGHDR, SFDVKD. The DNA for the CDR3 is TGTGCCACCAGTGACGTACAGGGTGGTTCTGGCAATGAGCAGTTCTTC. It yields the protein CATSDVQGGSGNEQFF.

The sample holds a few counts of this clonotype. This chain links TRBV18 with TRBJ2-7; D tentatively reads TRBD1 or TRBD2 (5 bases each). CDR1 is KGHSH and CDR2 is LQKENI in the germline V gene. Trimming took off 8 bases at V and 3 bases at J, with 14 bases between the two ends. This CDR3 region has 13 residues. CDR3 amino acids: CASTGPHDYEQYF. The CDR3 DNA follows: TGTGCCAGCACGGGACCCCATGACTACGAGCAGTACTTC.

The rearrangement uses TRBV30 and TRBJ1-2; D may be TRBD1 (6 bases). The V gene lost 5 bases and the J gene lost 1 base, with 8 bases spanning the gap. CDR1 is GTSNPN, CDR2 SVGIG, per germline (reference sequence). The length of the CDR3 is 12 residues. CDR3 DNA: TGTGCCTGGCAGGGGATTAACTATGGCTACACCTTC. This gives the protein CAWQGINYGYTF. The variable domain in full, completed from reference TRBV30 and TRBJ1-2, reads SQTIHQWPATLVQPVGSPLSLECTVEGTSNPNLYWYRQAAGRGLQLLFYSVGIGQISSEVPQNLSASRPQDRQFILSSKKLLLSDSGFYLCAWQGINYGYTFGSGTRLTVV.

In this sample, this clonotype turned up a few times. This sequence joins TRBV29-1 and TRBJ2-1, with a possible D match to TRBD2 (6 bases). The CDR3 sequence is 14 residues long. The germline V and J ends were trimmed by 3 bases and 6 bases, with 15 bases remaining between them. Germline CDR1 reads SQVTM; CDR2 reads ANQGSEA. The CDR3: CSVEDWRESNEQFF. CDR3 nucleotide sequence: TGCAGCGTTGAGGACTGGCGGGAAAGCAATGAGCAGTTCTTC.

This clonotype was counted a few times. The chain has TRBV3-1 and TRBJ2-5; 10 bases line up with TRBD2. This CDR3 contains 16 residues. Germline lookup yields CDR1 LGHDT and CDR2 YNNKEL (reference sequence). The trim removed 3 bases at V and 6 bases at J, leaving 10 bases unmatched. The CDR3 nucleotides are TGTGCCAGCAGCCATCTAGCGGGGGTTACCCCGAAGACCCAGTACTTC. It translates to CASSHLAGVTPKTQYF.

This clonotype was picked up a small number of times. The genes are TRBV6-1 and TRBJ2-1; tentatively, D is TRBD2 (7 bases). The tail of the sequence fits TRBJ2-5 better, so the J call may be wrong. Germline loops: CDR1 MNHNS, CDR2 SASEGT. CDR3 length equals 13 residues. In nucleotides, the CDR3 is TGTGCCAGCAACAAGGGGGGGCTGGAGACCCAGTACTTC. Residues: CASNKGGLETQYF.